The rows below give T cell receptor beta chains drawn from one sample of a study of blood T cell repertoires in COVID-19. TCRdb's copy holds only in-frame clones and misses some; the assay was immunoSEQ multiplex PCR. The data hold 95,000 to 150,000 clones, with 84% observed a single time. Source material: PBMCs or T cells enriched from blood (not recorded which). The source is a woman aged 25 to 45 who had recovered from COVID-19. Both conserved end residues are part of each CDR3.

V | CDR3
TRBV19 | CASTQNTEAFF
TRBV5-1 | CASSSRGQNTEAFF
TRBV7-3 | CASSGGRTGELFF
TRBV28 | CASSTQGLGLAKNIQYF
TRBV10-3 | CAISGPGTDQPQHF
TRBV21-1 | CASSYGRRGEQYF
TRBV19 | CASSTSGISSYEQYF
TRBV28 | CASSTGGAGGRDTQYF
TRBV18 | CASSPSSGRALGEQFF
TRBV11-3 | CASSPGTTTDTQYF